One sample yielded the 6 T cell receptor beta chains listed below, sequenced in a study of blood T cell repertoires in COVID-19. Sequenced by immunoSEQ multiplex PCR; TCRdb stores in-frame clones only, minus some. The sample lists around 620,000 clones, around 90% occurring once. Sequencing was carried out using peripheral blood. Receptor source: a woman younger than 30 with acute or convalescent COVID-19.

DNA of the CDR3: TGTGCCAGCAGCTTGATCAGGGGAAACATTCAGTACTTC. Residues: CASSLIRGNIQYF. The chain links TRBV5-6 to TRBJ2-4; TRBD1 is a possible D gene (6 bases). This CDR3 region has 13 residues. Germline V gives CDR1 SGHDT, CDR2 YYEEEE. With 1 base removed from V and 6 bases from J, the gap between germline ends came to 8 bases.

This chain joins TRBV7-9 and TRBJ1-1, with 7 bases fitting TRBD1. Germline V gene lookup returns CDR1 SEHNR and CDR2 FQNEAQ (reference sequence). With 1 base clipped from V and 0 bases from J, the junction kept 11 bases outside the gene matches. The length of the CDR3 is 18 residues. The CDR3 region is CASSLVGRGRTMNTEAFF. The DNA for the CDR3 is TGTGCCAGCAGCTTAGTAGGCAGGGGGAGGACCATGAACACTGAAGCTTTCTTT.

Written as DNA, the CDR3 is TGTGCCACTACCGACAGGGGAGAGAGTCAGCCCCAGCATTTT. Amino acids: CATTDRGESQPQHF. The V gene is TRBV19, the J gene TRBJ1-5, with 8 bases matching TRBD1. This CDR3 has 14 amino acids. In germline, CDR1 is LNHDA, CDR2 SQIVND (reference sequence). V shed 10 bases, J shed 6 bases, and the junction held 11 bases outside the gene matches. Supplemented by reference TRBV19 and TRBJ1-5, the full variable domain reads DGGITQSPKYLFRKEGQNVTLSCEQNLNHDAMYWYRQDPGQGLRLIYYSQIVNDFQKGDIAEGYSVSREKKESFPLTVTSAQKNPTAFYLCATTDRGESQPQHFGDGTRLSIL.

The chain employs TRBV28 and TRBJ1-2, with unresolved D. CDR1 and CDR2 (germline): MDHEN, SYDVKM. V was trimmed by 2 bases and J by 8 bases, leaving 9 bases between them. The CDR3 spans 12 residues. CDR3 region: CASSLGGFGYTF. The DNA for the CDR3 is TGTGCCAGCAGTTTAGGAGGGTTCGGCTACACCTTC.

The chain combines TRBV4-1 with TRBJ2-1; D not certain. Germline CDR1 MGHRA, CDR2 YSYEKL. V was pared by 1 base and J by 2 bases, with 18 bases between. The CDR3 sequence is 18 residues long. CDR3 region: CASSQGNFLAPTYNEQFF. The CDR3 DNA reads TGCGCCAGCAGCCAAGGCAACTTCCTCGCCCCAACCTACAATGAGCAGTTCTTC.

The genes are TRBV4-1 and TRBJ1-3; no reliable D call. The CDR3 covers 15 residues. Trimming took off 2 bases at V and 3 bases at J, with 11 bases between the two ends. Germline V gives CDR1 MGHRA, CDR2 YSYEKL. The CDR3, as DNA: TGCGCCAGCAGCCAACAGCGGTTGGGTGGAAACACCATATATTTT. Translated: CASSQQRLGGNTIYF.